Following are 29 T cell receptor beta chains from one sample sequenced in a study of regulatory T cells in long-lasting Graves disease. With iRepertoire HTBI primers and Arm-PCR of CDR3 regions, TCR beta libraries were built. TCRdb re-derived calls from the multiplex PCR reads in MiXCR, one entry per CDR3 protein. The sample yields over 350,000 distinct CDR3 sequences, approximately 16% seen once. Regarding time point: newly diagnosed GD, antithyroid drugs for less than 3 months. PBMC RNA was the source of the TCR library. The same specimen was also included in a second study, on T cells in Graves' hyperthyroidism and ophthalmopathy.

Sample: peripheral blood mononuclear cells (PBMCs), taken at new diagnosis, from a patient treated with antithyroid drugs. These receptors all stem from a middle-aged woman with Graves disease.

This clonotype was picked up many times. The chain is built from TRBV2 and TRBJ1-6; D possibly corresponds to TRBD1 (6 bases). Germline CDR1 reads SNHLY; CDR2 reads FYNNEI. The CDR3 is 18 amino acids. Trimming shortened V by 2 bases and J by 4 bases, and 18 bases separated the two germline ends. The CDR3 spells CASSEPQGTKGYNSPLHF. The CDR3 nucleotides read TGTGCCAGCAGTGAACCCCAGGGGACCAAGGGTTATAATTCACCCCTCCACTTT.

The genes are TRBV13 and TRBJ2-1, with TRBD2 identical over 7 bases. V was pared by 5 bases and J by 6 bases, with 13 bases of the junction left unmatched. Germline lookup yields CDR1 PRHDT and CDR2 FYEKMQ (reference sequence). The CDR3 is 16 amino acids. The CDR3 protein is CASSGLLASVGNEQFF. The CDR3 region has the DNA TGTGCCAGCAGCGGATTACTAGCGTCCGTTGGCAATGAGCAGTTCTTC. The whole variable domain, remainder taken from reference TRBV13 and TRBJ2-1, is AAGVIQSPRHLIKEKRETATLKCYPIPRHDTVYWYQQGPGQDPQFLISFYEKMQSDKGSIPDRFSAQQFSDYHSELNMSSLELGDSALYFCASSGLLASVGNEQFFGPGTRLTVL.

There are many counts of this clonotype. The chain recombines TRBV12-3 or TRBV12-4 with TRBJ1-2, with TRBD1 as a possible D gene (5 bases). This CDR3 has 12 residues. Trimming cost V 3 bases and J 4 bases, with 6 bases left between them. CDR3 residues: CASSFGGYGYTF. In DNA form, the CDR3 reads TGTGCCAGCAGTTTCGGGGGCTATGGCTACACCTTC.

V and J are TRBV28 and TRBJ2-3; 15 positions agree with TRBD2. This CDR3 has 16 amino acids. V trimming: 5 bases; J trimming: 6 bases; junction bases outside the gene matches: 6. The V gene's germline CDR1 is MDHEN and CDR2 SYDVKM. For the CDR3, the DNA is TGTGCCAGCAGTCCAACCGGGACTAGCGGGAGGGATACGCAGTATTTT. Protein sequence: CASSPTGTSGRDTQYF.

This clonotype was seen a handful of times. The chain recombines TRBV20-1 with TRBJ2-1; 10 positions match TRBD2. The CDR3 contains 16 residues. CDR1 and CDR2 from the germline V gene are DFQATT and SNEGSKA (reference sequence). V dropped 6 bases and J dropped 0; count of bases not matched to a gene: 8. Written as DNA, the CDR3 is TGCAGTGCCCGCGGACTAGCGGCTAGCTCCTACAATGAGCAGTTCTTC. Translated, it gives CSARGLAASSYNEQFF.

This clonotype was counted many times. This chain links TRBV7-9 with TRBJ2-1; D ambiguous. Germline V gene data show CDR1 as SEHNR and CDR2 as FQNEAQ (reference sequence). The CDR3 spans 11 residues. V lost 2 bases and J 9 bases, leaving 5 bases between the germline ends. The CDR3 here is CASSLTTEQFF. CDR3 nucleotide sequence: TGTGCCAGCAGCTTAACGACTGAGCAGTTCTTC.

This clonotype has more than one count but fewer than ten. At one end the junction does not follow the germline gene, possibly because of a read error. The chain couples TRBV11-3 to TRBJ1-6, with 10 bases matching TRBD1. In germline, CDR1 is SGHNT, CDR2 YENEEA. The CDR3 covers 15 residues. In nucleotides, the CDR3 is TGTGCCGGCAGCCTTGGGGGACAGGGGAATTCACCCCTCCACTTT. Its protein is CAGSLGGQGNSPLHF. Full variable domain (rest looked up from reference TRBV11-3 and TRBJ1-6): EAGVVQSPRYKIIEKKQPVAFWCNPISGHNTLYWYLQNLGQGPELLIRYENEEAVDDSQLPKDRFSAERLKGVDSTLKIQPAELGDSAVYLCAGSLGGQGNSPLHFGNGTRLTVT.

The rearrangement links TRBV12-5 to TRBJ2-1; 8 nucleotides match TRBD2. The CDR3 runs to 15 residues. CDR1 LGHNT and CDR2 FRNRAP come from the germline V gene. V lost 8 bases and J lost 6; bases outside the gene matches: 12. This chain's CDR3 is CASSSQRERVNEQFF. CDR3 nucleotides: TGTGCTAGTTCCTCCCAGCGGGAGCGGGTCAATGAGCAGTTCTTC.

This clonotype was detected a few times. CDR3 sequence: CASSQGGAGGPDTQYF. CDR3 DNA: TGCGCCAGCAGCCAAGGTGGGGCGGGAGGGCCAGATACGCAGTATTTT. The chain uses TRBV4-1 and TRBJ2-3; 9 nucleotides match TRBD2. This CDR3 has 16 amino acids. Germline CDR1 MGHRA, CDR2 YSYEKL. Losses at the gene ends were 1 base for V and 4 bases for J; bases not matched to a gene: 6.

This clonotype was counted once. V usage is TRBV20-1 and J usage is TRBJ2-2, with D possibly being TRBD1 (6 bases). Trimming shortened V by 1 base and J by 3 bases, and 12 bases separated the two germline ends. CDR3 length: 15 residues. CDR1 DFQATT and CDR2 SNEGSKA come from the germline V gene (reference sequence). The CDR3 DNA reads TGCAGTGCTAGAGCAGGGGCCTTGGACACCGGGGAGCTGTTTTTT. Translation: CSARAGALDTGELFF.

V and J are TRBV6-2 or TRBV6-3 and TRBJ2-3; D is perhaps TRBD2 (6 bases). V was cut by 5 bases and J by 0 bases, with 12 bases left in between. The CDR3 has 15 residues. The V gene's germline CDR1 is MNHEY and CDR2 SVGEGT. The CDR3 reads CASSVSGHSTDTQYF. The CDR3 coding sequence is TGTGCCAGCAGTGTGAGCGGGCACAGCACAGATACGCAGTATTTT.

Only a few counts were recorded for this clonotype. The chain carries TRBV4-3 and TRBJ2-2, with 11 bases aligning to TRBD2. The germline CDR1 and CDR2 sequences are LGHNA and YSLEER. V was clipped by 2 bases and J by 6 bases; unmatched bases: 11. The CDR3 is made up of 18 amino acids. Here the CDR3 reads CASSQYPGTSGGSGELFF. The DNA of the CDR3 is TGCGCCAGCAGCCAATACCCTGGGACTAGCGGTGGGTCCGGGGAGCTGTTTTTT.

This clonotype has ten or more counts. This sequence joins TRBV28 and TRBJ2-5; no firm D call. This CDR3 spans 12 amino acids. Trimming cost V 7 bases and J 4 bases, with 10 bases left between them. The germline V gene has CDR1 MDHEN and CDR2 SYDVKM. The CDR3 nucleotides are TGTGCCAGCACCTCCTGGGGAGAGACCCAGTACTTC. Its protein product is CASTSWGETQYF.

This clonotype was detected many times. This chain links TRBV20-1 with TRBJ2-2; possible D gene TRBD2, 6 bases. V lost 5 bases, J lost 0 bases, and 13 bases lay in between. The germline CDR1 and CDR2 sequences are DFQATT and SNEGSKA (reference sequence). This CDR3 spans 15 amino acids. CDR3 bases: TGCAGTGCTCGGGCGGGACGGACGAACACCGGGGAGCTGTTTTTT. Encoded protein: CSARAGRTNTGELFF.

Only a few counts were recorded for this clonotype. The chain employs TRBV4-1 and TRBJ1-2; no clear D gene. V was shortened by 0 bases and J by 4 bases, with 12 bases between the two germline ends. The length of the CDR3 is 15 residues. CDR1 and CDR2 (germline): MGHRA, YSYEKL. CDR3 sequence reads: CASSQDIRGGYGYTF. CDR3 DNA sequence: TGCGCCAGCAGCCAAGATATTCGGGGAGGCTATGGCTACACCTTC.

This clonotype was detected many times. The rearrangement uses TRBV3-1 and TRBJ2-1; 7 nucleotides match TRBD1. Germline lookup yields CDR1 LGHDT and CDR2 YNNKEL (reference sequence). V shed 0 bases and J 9 bases; nucleotides not matched to a gene: 2. This CDR3 is 13 amino acids long. CDR3 sequence reads: CASSQDGQAEQFF. The CDR3 DNA is TGTGCCAGCAGCCAAGACGGACAGGCTGAGCAGTTCTTC.

This clonotype was observed a few times. The chain employs TRBV7-2 and TRBJ2-3; possibly TRBD1 or TRBD2 for D (6 bases each). Trimming cost V 2 bases and J 4 bases, with 19 bases left between them. This CDR3 comprises 17 residues. CDR1 SGHTA and CDR2 FQGNSA come from the germline V gene. CDR3 in DNA: TGTGCCAGCAGCTTAACGTCTGCGGGAAGGGGGGCAGATACGCAGTATTTT. This encodes CASSLTSAGRGADTQYF.

Details on this clonotype: This probably arose from a read error, given a far larger clone one base away. CDR3 amino acids: CAGSFQETQYF. CDR3 nucleotides: TGTGCCGGCAGCTTCCAAGAGACCCAGTACTTC. The chain has TRBV11-2 and TRBJ2-1; the D is unclear. Judging by the DNA end, TRBJ2-5 fits better; the J call may be wrong. The CDR3 sequence is 11 residues long. CDR1 and CDR2 from the germline V gene are SGHAT and FQNNGV.

This clonotype was seen ten or more times. This CDR3 is CASSLRKSGGLFLSSYNEQFF. CDR3 bases: TGTGCCAGCAGTTTAAGGAAGTCAGGGGGCCTATTTTTGAGCTCCTACAATGAGCAGTTCTTC. This sequence joins TRBV12-3 or TRBV12-4 and TRBJ2-1; TRBD1 aligns across 8 bases. The CDR3 is made up of 21 amino acids. The J segment lost 0 bases and the V segment lost 2 bases, leaving 18 bases of the junction unmatched.

This clonotype was seen repeatedly, ten times or more. The CDR3 DNA follows: TGTGCCAGCAGTTACTCAGGACTAGCGGACCAAGAGACCCAGTACTTC. Translation: CASSYSGLADQETQYF. The chain joins TRBV6-2 or TRBV6-3 to TRBJ2-5; 10 nucleotides line up with TRBD2. The CDR3 length is 16 residues. Germline trimming cut 0 bases from V and 0 bases from J; bases unmatched to any gene: 1. Germline assignment: CDR1 MNHEY and CDR2 SVGEGT.

This clonotype came up many times. The chain employs TRBV12-3 or TRBV12-4 and TRBJ2-5; D is undetermined. The CDR3 runs 13 residues. V dropped 1 base and J dropped 5 bases, with 8 bases sitting between them. The CDR3 coding sequence is TGTGCCAGCAGTTTAGGACGGCGGGAGACCCAGTACTTC. Translation: CASSLGRRETQYF.

This clonotype has at least ten counts. The J gene is TRBJ2-1, the V gene TRBV24-1; no definite D call. The V end was cut by 5 bases, the J end by 4 bases, with 5 bases between. The CDR3 is made up of 12 amino acids. Looked up from germline, CDR1 is KGHDR and CDR2 is SFDVKD. The CDR3 sequence: CATSGEYNEQFF. DNA of the CDR3: TGTGCCACCAGTGGCGAGTACAATGAGCAGTTCTTC.

The table lists this clonotype with many counts. The V call is TRBV2, the J call TRBJ2-7; D is possibly TRBD1 (6 bases). The CDR3 sequence is 17 residues long. Germline loops: CDR1 SNHLY, CDR2 FYNNEI. The V and J ends lost 0 bases and 2 bases respectively, with 17 bases between them. CDR3 in DNA: TGTGCCAGCAGTGAAGCGCTGGGGGCAGGAATACCCTACGAGCAGTACTTC. The encoded protein is CASSEALGAGIPYEQYF. The whole variable domain, filled in from reference TRBV2 and TRBJ2-7, reads EPEVTQTPSHQVTQMGQEVILRCVPISNHLYFYWYRQILGQKVEFLVSFYNNEISEKSEIFDDQFSVERPDGSNFTLKIRSTKLEDSAMYFCASSEALGAGIPYEQYFGPGTRLTVT.

The chain uses TRBV7-3 and TRBJ2-2; D may match TRBD1 or TRBD2 (5 bases each). The CDR3 contains 14 residues. The germline V gene encodes CDR1 SGHTA and CDR2 FQGTGA. V was trimmed by 5 bases and J by 1 base, leaving 8 bases between them. CDR3: CASSRDQNTGELFF. CDR3 sequence (DNA): TGTGCCAGCAGCCGGGACCAGAACACCGGGGAGCTGTTTTTT.

The chain recombines TRBV20-1 with TRBJ1-5; 9 positions agree with TRBD1. CDR1 and CDR2 (germline): DFQATT, SNEGSKA (reference sequence). The ends lost 7 bases at V and 4 bases at J; junction bases unmatched: 2. The CDR3 has 12 residues. This CDR3 reads CSVGQGNQPQHF. In nucleotides, the CDR3 is TGCAGTGTCGGACAGGGGAATCAGCCCCAGCATTTT.

This clonotype has a count of ten or more. V is TRBV14 and J is TRBJ2-1; D is possibly TRBD1 (6 bases). Trimming shortened V by 4 bases and J by 8 bases, and 9 bases separated the two germline ends. This CDR3 has 12 residues. Germline lookup yields CDR1 SGHDN and CDR2 FVKESK. CDR3 in amino acids: CASSRNRDEQFF. The CDR3 nucleotides read TGTGCCAGCAGCCGCAACAGGGATGAGCAGTTCTTC.

This clonotype has at least ten counts. CDR3 region: CASSLGAVTLENIQYF. The CDR3 DNA reads TGTGCCAGCAGCTTAGGGGCGGTGACACTAGAAAACATTCAGTACTTC. The rearrangement uses TRBV11-1 and TRBJ2-4, with TRBD2 as a possible D gene (5 bases). V was pared by 1 base and J by 5 bases, with 15 bases between. CDR1 SGHAT and CDR2 FQDESV come from the germline V gene (reference sequence). The CDR3 extends over 16 amino acids.

This clonotype was seen at least ten times. The rearrangement joins TRBV20-1 to TRBJ1-5; TRBD1 aligns across 8 bases. Germline assignment: CDR1 DFQATT and CDR2 SNEGSKA (reference sequence). The ends lost 5 bases at V and 5 bases at J; junction bases unmatched: 5. The CDR3 is 13 residues long. CDR3 amino acids: CSARQGTDQPQHF. The CDR3 DNA follows: TGCAGTGCTCGACAGGGGACGGATCAGCCCCAGCATTTT.

This chain connects TRBV11-2 to TRBJ2-1; D unclear. The CDR3 is 14 amino acids. Trimming stripped 8 bases from V and 2 bases from J, with 13 bases between. CDR1 and CDR2 from the germline V gene are SGHAT and FQNNGV. CDR3 DNA sequence: TGTGCCAGCGGTCTAATTAACCCCTACAATGAGCAGTTCTTC. Its translation: CASGLINPYNEQFF.